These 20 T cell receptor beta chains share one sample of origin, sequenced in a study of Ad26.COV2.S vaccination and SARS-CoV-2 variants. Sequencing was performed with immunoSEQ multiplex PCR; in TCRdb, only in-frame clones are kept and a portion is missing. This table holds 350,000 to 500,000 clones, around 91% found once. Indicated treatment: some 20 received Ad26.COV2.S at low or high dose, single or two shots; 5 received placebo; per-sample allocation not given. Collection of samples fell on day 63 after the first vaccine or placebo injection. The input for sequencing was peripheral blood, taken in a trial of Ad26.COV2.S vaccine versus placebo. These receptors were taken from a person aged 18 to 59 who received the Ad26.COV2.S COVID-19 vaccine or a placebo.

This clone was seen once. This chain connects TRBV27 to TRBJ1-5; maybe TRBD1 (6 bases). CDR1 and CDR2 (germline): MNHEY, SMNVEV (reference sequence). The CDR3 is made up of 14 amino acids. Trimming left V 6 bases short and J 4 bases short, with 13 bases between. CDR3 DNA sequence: TGTGCCAGCAGGAAAGGGGGAGGGAATCAGCCCCAGCATTTT. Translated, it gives CASRKGGGNQPQHF.

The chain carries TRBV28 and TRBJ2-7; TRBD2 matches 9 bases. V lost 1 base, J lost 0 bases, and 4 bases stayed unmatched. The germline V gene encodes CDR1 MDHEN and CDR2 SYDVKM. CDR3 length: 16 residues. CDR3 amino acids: CASSLSGSGGSYEQYF. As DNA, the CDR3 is TGTGCCAGCAGTTTATCGGGTAGCGGGGGCTCCTACGAGCAGTACTTC.

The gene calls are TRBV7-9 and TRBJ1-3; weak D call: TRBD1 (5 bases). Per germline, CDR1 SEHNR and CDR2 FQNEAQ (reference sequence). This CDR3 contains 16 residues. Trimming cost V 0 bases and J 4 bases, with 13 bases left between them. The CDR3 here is CASSLAPGTSGNTIYF. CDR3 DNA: TGTGCCAGCAGCTTAGCACCAGGGACCTCCGGAAACACCATATATTTT.

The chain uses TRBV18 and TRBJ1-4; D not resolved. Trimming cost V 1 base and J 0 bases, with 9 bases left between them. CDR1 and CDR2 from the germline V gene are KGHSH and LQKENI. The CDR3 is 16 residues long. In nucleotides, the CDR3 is TGTGCCAGCTCACCACGCGAGATTGCAACTAATGAAAAACTGTTTTTT. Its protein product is CASSPREIATNEKLFF.

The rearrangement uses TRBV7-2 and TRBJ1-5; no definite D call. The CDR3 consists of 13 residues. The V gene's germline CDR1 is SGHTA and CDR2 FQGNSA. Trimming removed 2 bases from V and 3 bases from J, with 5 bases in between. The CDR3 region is CASSLTSNQPQHF. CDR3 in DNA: TGTGCCAGCAGCTTAACTTCCAATCAGCCCCAGCATTTT.

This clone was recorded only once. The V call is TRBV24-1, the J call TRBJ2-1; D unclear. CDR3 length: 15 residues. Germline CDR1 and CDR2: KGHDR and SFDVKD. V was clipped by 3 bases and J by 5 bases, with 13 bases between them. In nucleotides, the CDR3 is TGTGCCACCAGTGATGGCAGGCGTAAACACAATGAGCAGTTCTTC. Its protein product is CATSDGRRKHNEQFF.

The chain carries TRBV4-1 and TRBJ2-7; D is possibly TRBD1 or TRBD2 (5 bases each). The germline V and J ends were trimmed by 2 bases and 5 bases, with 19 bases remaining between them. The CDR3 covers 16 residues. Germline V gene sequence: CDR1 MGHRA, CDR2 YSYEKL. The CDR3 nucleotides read TGCGCCAGCAGCCAACGCGCCGGGGCTGGGAGCGACGAGCAGTACTTC. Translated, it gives CASSQRAGAGSDEQYF.

The CDR3 nucleotides are TGTGCCAGCAGTTTACTGAGTATGGAATCCGAGCAGTACTTC. Its protein product is CASSLLSMESEQYF. The chain links TRBV28 to TRBJ2-7; D call uncertain. Trimming shortened V by 2 bases and J by 6 bases, and 14 bases separated the two germline ends. The CDR3 contains 14 residues. CDR1 and CDR2 from the germline V gene are MDHEN and SYDVKM.

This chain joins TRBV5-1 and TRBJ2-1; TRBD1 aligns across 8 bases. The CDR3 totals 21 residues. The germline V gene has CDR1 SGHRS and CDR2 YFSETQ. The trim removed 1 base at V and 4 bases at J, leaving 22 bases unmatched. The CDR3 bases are TGCGCCAGCAGCTTGCCCCGGGACAGGTCACCGTCCTCGGAAAAGTACAATGAGCAGTTCTTC. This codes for CASSLPRDRSPSSEKYNEQFF.

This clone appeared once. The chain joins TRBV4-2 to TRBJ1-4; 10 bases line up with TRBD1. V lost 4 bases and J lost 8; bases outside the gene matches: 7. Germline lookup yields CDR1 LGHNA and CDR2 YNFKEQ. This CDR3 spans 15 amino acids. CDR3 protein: CASSPRDRGMEKLFF. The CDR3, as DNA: TGTGCCAGCAGCCCCCGGGACAGGGGAATGGAAAAACTGTTTTTT.

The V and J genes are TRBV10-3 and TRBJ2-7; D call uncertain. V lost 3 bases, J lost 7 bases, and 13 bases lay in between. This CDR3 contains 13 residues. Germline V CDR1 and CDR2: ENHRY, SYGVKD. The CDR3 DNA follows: TGTGCCATCAGTGACGGCGGATCCCTTGAGCAGTACTTC. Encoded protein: CAISDGGSLEQYF.

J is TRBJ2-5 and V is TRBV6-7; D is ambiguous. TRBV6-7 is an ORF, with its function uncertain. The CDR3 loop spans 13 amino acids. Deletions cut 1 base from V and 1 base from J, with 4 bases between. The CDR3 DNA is TGTGCCAGCAGTTACTGGGCCCAAGAGACCCAGTACTTC. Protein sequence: CASSYWAQETQYF.

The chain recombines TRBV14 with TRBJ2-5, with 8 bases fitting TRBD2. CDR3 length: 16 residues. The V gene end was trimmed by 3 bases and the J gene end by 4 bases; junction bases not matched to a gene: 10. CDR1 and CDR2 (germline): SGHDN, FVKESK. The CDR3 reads CASSQKRGPRGETQYF. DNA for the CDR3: TGTGCCAGCAGCCAGAAGCGGGGGCCCAGGGGAGAGACCCAGTACTTC. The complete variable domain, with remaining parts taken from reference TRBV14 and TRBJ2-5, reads EAGVTQFPSHSVIEKGQTVTLRCDPISGHDNLYWYRRVMGKEIKFLLHFVKESKQDESGMPNNRFLAERTGGTYSTLKVQPAELEDSGVYFCASSQKRGPRGETQYFGPGTRLLVL.

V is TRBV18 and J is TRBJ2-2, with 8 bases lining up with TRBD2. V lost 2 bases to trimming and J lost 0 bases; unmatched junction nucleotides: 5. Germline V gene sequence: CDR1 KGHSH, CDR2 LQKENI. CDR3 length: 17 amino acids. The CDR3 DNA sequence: TGTGCCAGCTCACCAAGTCAAGCGGGAGCGAACACCGGGGAGCTGTTTTTT. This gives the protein CASSPSQAGANTGELFF.

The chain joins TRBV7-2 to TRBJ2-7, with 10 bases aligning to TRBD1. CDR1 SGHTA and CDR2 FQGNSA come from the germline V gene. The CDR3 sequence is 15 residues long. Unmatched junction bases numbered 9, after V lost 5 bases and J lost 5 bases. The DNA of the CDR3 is TGTGCCAGCAGCCGCAACCGGGACAGGGGCCACGAGCAGTACTTC. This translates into CASSRNRDRGHEQYF.

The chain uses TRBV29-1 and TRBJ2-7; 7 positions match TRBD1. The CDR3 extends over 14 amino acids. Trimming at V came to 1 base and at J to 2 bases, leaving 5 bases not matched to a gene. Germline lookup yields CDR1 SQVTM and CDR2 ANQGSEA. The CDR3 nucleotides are TGCAGCGTTGAAGCATGGACAGGAGCCTACGAGCAGTACTTC. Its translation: CSVEAWTGAYEQYF.

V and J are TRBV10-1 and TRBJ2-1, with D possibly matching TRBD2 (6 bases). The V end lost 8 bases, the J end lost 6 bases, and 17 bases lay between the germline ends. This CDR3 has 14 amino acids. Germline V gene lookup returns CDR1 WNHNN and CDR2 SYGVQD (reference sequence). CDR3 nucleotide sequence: TGCGCCAGCGGGGGGACTCATCAGATCAATGAGCAGTTCTTC. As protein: CASGGTHQINEQFF.

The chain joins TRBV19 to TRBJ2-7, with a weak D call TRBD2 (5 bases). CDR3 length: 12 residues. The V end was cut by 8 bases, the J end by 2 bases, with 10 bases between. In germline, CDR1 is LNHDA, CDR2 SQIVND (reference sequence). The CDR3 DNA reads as TGTGCCAGTCGGGGAGCTCCCTACGAGCAGTACTTC. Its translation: CASRGAPYEQYF.

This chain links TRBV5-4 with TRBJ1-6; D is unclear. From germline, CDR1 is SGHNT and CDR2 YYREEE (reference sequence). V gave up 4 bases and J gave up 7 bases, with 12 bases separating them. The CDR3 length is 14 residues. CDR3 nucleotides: TGTGCCAGCAGCAACACACCTACGAATTCACCCCTCCACTTT. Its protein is CASSNTPTNSPLHF.

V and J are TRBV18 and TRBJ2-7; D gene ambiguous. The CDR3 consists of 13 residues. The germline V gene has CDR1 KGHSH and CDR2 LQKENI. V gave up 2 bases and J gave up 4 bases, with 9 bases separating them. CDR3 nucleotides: TGTGCCAGCTCACCAAGTTACGGGTACGAGCAGTACTTC. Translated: CASSPSYGYEQYF.